This T cell receptor beta chain was observed in a study of patients and donors after allogeneic stem cell transplantation. The CDR3 contains 16 residues. Looked up from germline, CDR1 is SGHTA and CDR2 is FQGNSA. V dropped 1 base and J dropped 2; count of bases not matched to a gene: 4. Via MiXCR, TCRdb re-called the RT-PCR reads, giving one row per CDR3 protein. The repertoire holds about a million distinct CDR3 sequences, with around 17% as singletons. The receptor comes from a human donor who was either an allogeneic HSCT recipient or a stem cell or donor lymphocyte infusion donor (not recorded which). It is not recorded whose cells these are; they may come from a transplant donor. The sample consisted of blood, either unsorted or a sorted T cell fraction (not recorded which). The V call is TRBV7-2, the J call TRBJ1-5; 8 bases are a match to TRBD1. The CDR3 DNA is TGTGCCAGCAGCTTAGTACCGGGACAGGGCAATCAGCCCCAGCATTTT. It codes for CASSLVPGQGNQPQHF.